This TCR beta chain emerged from a study of blood T cells in healthy people across ages. Turning to the study itself: About one barcoded beta molecule was captured per two T cells (by template switching).

Together with a sample-barcoded 5' primer, a J-beta primer mix was included in a second PCR lasting roughly 6 to 12 cycles. TCRdb fed the 5' RACE reads into MiXCR, producing one record per CDR3 protein. The sample records 650,000 to 800,000 distinct CDR3 sequences, approximately 44% being singletons. To note about this clonotype: Its antigen is currently unknown.

Researchers report isolating at least 6.5 million PBMCs per sample. Study-wide points: There were more naive CD4+ cells and higher diversity in long-lived donors than in aged donors.

The germline V and J ends were trimmed by 6 bases and 4 bases, with 12 bases remaining between them. This CDR3 region has 13 residues. This chain joins TRBV12-3 or TRBV12-4 and TRBJ1-1, with D perhaps matching TRBD1 (5 bases). Sequences were obtained from blood. The receptor's source is a man in his sixties in good health. The CDR3 nucleotides are TGTGCCAGCAGACGCCAGGGATTCACTGAAGCTTTCTTT. It codes for CASRRQGFTEAFF.